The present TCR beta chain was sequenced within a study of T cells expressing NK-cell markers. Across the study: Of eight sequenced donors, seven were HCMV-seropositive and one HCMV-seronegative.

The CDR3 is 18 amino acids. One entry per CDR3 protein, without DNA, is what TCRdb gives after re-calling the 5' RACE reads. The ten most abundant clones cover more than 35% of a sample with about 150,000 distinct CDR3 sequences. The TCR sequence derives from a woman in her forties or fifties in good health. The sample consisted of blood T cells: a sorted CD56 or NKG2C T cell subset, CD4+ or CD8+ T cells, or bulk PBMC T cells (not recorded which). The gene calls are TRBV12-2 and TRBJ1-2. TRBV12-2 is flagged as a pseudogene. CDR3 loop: CASRHRWAAPKIIYGYTF.